Listed here is a single T cell receptor (beta chain). The sample originates from a study of CD8+ T cells in alopecia areata. Looking at the study overall: Twice daily, treated patients received 5 to 10 mg of oral tofacitinib.

RNA extraction and reverse transcription yielded cDNA as sequencing template. Method: immunoSEQ multiplex PCR; TCRdb's copy keeps in-frame clones and lacks some. The top ten clones hold around 0.92% of a sample with hundreds of thousands of clones, 60% of them seen once. Indicated treatment: oral pan-JAK inhibitor, 5-10 mg twice daily. V was trimmed by 7 bases and J by 5 bases, leaving 12 bases between them. The CDR3 runs to 11 residues. Looked up from germline, CDR1 is SQVTM and CDR2 is ANQGSEA. V usage is TRBV29-1 and J usage is TRBJ2-7; D gene unclear. Sequencing was performed on CD4+ T cells sorted from blood, taken around week 54, from a patient treated with tofacitinib. The sequence was obtained from a human donor with alopecia areata. The CDR3 loop reads CSGGVGNEQYF. CDR3 in DNA: TGCAGCGGTGGAGTGGGAAACGAGCAGTACTTC.